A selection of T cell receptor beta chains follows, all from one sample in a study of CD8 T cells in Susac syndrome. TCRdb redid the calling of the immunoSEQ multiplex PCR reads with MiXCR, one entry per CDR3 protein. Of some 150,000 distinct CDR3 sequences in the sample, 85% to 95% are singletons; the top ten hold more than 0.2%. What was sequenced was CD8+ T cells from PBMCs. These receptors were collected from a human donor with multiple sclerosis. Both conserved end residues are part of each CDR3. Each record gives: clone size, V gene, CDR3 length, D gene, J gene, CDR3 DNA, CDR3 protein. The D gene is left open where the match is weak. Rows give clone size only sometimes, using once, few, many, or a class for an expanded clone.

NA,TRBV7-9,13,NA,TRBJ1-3,TGTGCCAGCTTGAAGGGGTCTGGAAACACCATATATTTT,CASLKGSGNTIYF
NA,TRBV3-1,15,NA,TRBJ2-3,TGTGCCAGCAGCCAAGACTACTATTTTCCAGATACGCAGTATTTT,CASSQDYYFPDTQYF
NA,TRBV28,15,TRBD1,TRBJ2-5,TGTGCCAGCAGTTCTGGACAGGGGTGGGAGGAGACCCAGTACTTC,CASSSGQGWEETQYF
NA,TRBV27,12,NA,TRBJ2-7,TGTGCCAGCAGTTTACCGGAGGGCGAGCAGTACTTC,CASSLPEGEQYF
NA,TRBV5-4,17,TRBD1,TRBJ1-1,TGTGCCAGCAGCTTGAGGGGACAGGGGGCTTGGAACACTGAAGCTTTCTTT,CASSLRGQGAWNTEAFF
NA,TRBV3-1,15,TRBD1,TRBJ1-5,TGTGCCAGCAGCCTGGGACAGTATAGCAATCAGCCCCAGCATTTT,CASSLGQYSNQPQHF
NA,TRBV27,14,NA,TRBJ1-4,TGTGCCAGCCGCCAGGGGTCAACTAATGAAAAACTGTTTTTT,CASRQGSTNEKLFF
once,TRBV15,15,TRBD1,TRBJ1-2,TGTGCCACCAGCAGAGATGGGGGACAGGGTTTTGGCTACACCTTC,CATSRDGGQGFGYTF
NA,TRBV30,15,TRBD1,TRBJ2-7,TGTGCCTGGAGTGTACGGGGACAGGGGAACTACGAGCAGTACTTC,CAWSVRGQGNYEQYF
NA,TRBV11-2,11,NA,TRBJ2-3,TGTGCCAGCAGCTTAGGTTTTCCGCAGTATTTT,CASSLGFPQYF
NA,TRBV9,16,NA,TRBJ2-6,TGTGCCAGCAGCGTAGCTAAGGTATCCGGGGCCAACGTCCTGACTTTC,CASSVAKVSGANVLTF
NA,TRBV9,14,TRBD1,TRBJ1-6,TGTGCCAGCAGCGTAGAGGACAGGGATTCACCCCTCCACTTT,CASSVEDRDSPLHF
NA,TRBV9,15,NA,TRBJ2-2,TGTGCCAGCAGCCCCAACACCCCTAACGCCGGGGAGCTGTTTTTT,CASSPNTPNAGELFF
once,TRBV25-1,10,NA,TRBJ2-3,TGTGCCAGTGAGAGAGATACGCAGTATTTT,CASERDTQYF
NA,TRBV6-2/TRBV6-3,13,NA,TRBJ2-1,TGTGCCAGCAGTTACTCGGGGGACAATGAGCAGTTCTTC,CASSYSGDNEQFF
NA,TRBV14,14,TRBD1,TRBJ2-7,TGTGCCAGCAGCTCCGGGACAGGGGGTAGCGAGCAGTACTTC,CASSSGTGGSEQYF
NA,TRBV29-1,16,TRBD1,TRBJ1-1,TGCAGCGTTGAAACTCGGGACAGGGGGCGCGCCACTGAAGCTTTCTTT,CSVETRDRGRATEAFF
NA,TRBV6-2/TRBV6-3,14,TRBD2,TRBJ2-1,TGTGCCAGCAACCCGGGGGGGGCCTACAATGAGCAGTTCTTC,CASNPGGAYNEQFF
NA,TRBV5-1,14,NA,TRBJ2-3,TGCGCCAGCAGCTTGAGGGGCGGGGCGGATACGCAGTATTTT,CASSLRGGADTQYF
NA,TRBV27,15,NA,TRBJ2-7,TGTGCCAGCAGTTTATCGCTCGGGGCCTACTACGAGCAGTACTTC,CASSLSLGAYYEQYF
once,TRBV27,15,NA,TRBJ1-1,TGTGCCAGCAGGCCCCCTCAGAGTGTGAACACTGAAGCTTTCTTT,CASRPPQSVNTEAFF
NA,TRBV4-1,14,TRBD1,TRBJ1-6,TGCGCCAGCAGACTCGGGACAGGGGGTTCACCCCTCCACTTT,CASRLGTGGSPLHF